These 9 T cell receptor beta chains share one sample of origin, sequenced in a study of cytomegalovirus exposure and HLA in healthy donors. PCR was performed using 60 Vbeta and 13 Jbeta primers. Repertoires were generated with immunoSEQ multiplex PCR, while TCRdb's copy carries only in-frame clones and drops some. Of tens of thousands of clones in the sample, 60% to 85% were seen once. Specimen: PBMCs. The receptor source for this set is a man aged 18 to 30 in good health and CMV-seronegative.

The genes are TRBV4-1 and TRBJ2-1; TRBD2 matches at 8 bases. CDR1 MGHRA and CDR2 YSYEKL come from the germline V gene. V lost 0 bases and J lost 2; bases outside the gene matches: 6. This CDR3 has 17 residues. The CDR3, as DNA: TGCGCCAGCAGCCAAGATCGGGCGGGGGGCGCCTACAATGAGCAGTTCTTC. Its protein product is CASSQDRAGGAYNEQFF.

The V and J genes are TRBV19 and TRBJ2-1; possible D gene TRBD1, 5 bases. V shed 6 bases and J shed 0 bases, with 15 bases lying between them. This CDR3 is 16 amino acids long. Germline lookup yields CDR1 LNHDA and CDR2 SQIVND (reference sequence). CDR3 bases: TGTGCCAGTAGGCGACACAGGAGCAGCTCCTACAATGAGCAGTTCTTC. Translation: CASRRHRSSSYNEQFF.

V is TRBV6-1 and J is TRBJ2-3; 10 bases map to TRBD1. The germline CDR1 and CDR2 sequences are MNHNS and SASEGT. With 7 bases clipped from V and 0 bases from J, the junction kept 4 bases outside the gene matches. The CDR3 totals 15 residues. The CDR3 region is CASTRQGASTDTQYF. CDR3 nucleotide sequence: TGTGCCAGCACCAGACAGGGGGCAAGCACAGATACGCAGTATTTT.

The CDR3: CASRINRAWSDTQYF. CDR3 in DNA: TGTGCCAGCCGCATTAACAGGGCATGGTCGGATACGCAGTATTTT. The J gene is TRBJ2-3, the V gene TRBV27; maybe TRBD1 (6 bases). Germline V gives CDR1 MNHEY, CDR2 SMNVEV (reference sequence). Trimming left V 8 bases short and J 6 bases short, with 21 bases between. The CDR3 has 15 residues.

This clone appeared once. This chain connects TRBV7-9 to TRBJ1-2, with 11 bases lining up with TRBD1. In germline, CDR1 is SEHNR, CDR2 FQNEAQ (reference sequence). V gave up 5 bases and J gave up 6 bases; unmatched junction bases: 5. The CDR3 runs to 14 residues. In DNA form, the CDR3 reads TGTGCCAGCAGCCCCCCGGGACAGGGGGATGGCTACACCTTC. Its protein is CASSPPGQGDGYTF.

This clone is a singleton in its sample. The CDR3 spells CASSPRGYTEAFF. The CDR3 DNA reads TGCGCCAGCAGCCCCCGGGGGTACACTGAAGCTTTCTTT. The chain employs TRBV5-1 and TRBJ1-1; perhaps TRBD1 as D (5 bases). This CDR3 contains 13 residues. Germline CDR1 and CDR2: SGHRS and YFSETQ. V shed 4 bases and J shed 3 bases, with 10 bases lying between them. The full variable domain, its missing parts supplied by reference TRBV5-1 and TRBJ1-1, is KAGVTQTPRYLIKTRGQQVTLSCSPISGHRSVSWYQQTPGQGLQFLFEYFSETQRNKGNFPGRFSGRQFSNSRSEMNVSTLELGDSALYLCASSPRGYTEAFFGQGTRLTVV.

The CDR3, as DNA: TGTGCCAGCAGCGTAGGCAGGGGGGTAGGAATCGGGGAGCTGTTTTTT. Its protein is CASSVGRGVGIGELFF. The rearrangement joins TRBV9 to TRBJ2-2; TRBD1 might be the D (7 bases). The CDR3 consists of 16 residues. Trimming took 0 bases from V and 7 from J, leaving 16 bases between them. Germline values: CDR1 SGDLS, CDR2 YYNGEE.

The DNA of the CDR3 is TGTGCCAGCTCACTTTCCCAGGGGAGCGACACTGAAGCTTTCTTT. Translated: CASSLSQGSDTEAFF. The chain has TRBV18 and TRBJ1-1; a possible D gene is TRBD1 (6 bases). V was cut by 4 bases and J by 3 bases, with 15 bases left in between. This CDR3 has 15 amino acids. CDR1 KGHSH and CDR2 LQKENI come from the germline V gene.

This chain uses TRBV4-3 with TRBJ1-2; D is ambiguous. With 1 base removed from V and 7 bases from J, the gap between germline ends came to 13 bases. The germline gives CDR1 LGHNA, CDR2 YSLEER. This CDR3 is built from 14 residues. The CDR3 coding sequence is TGCGCCAGCAGCCAAGTCGACGACGGGTTTGGCTACACCTTC. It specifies CASSQVDDGFGYTF.